This TCR beta chain was found in a study of CD4 T cells in relation to SARS-CoV-2 and coronaviruses (dated by TCRdb to the early 2020s). As for the study more broadly: In the ViraFEST assay, PBMCs were cultured with antigen for roughly eleven days, after which TCR beta CDR3s were sequenced to identify clonal expansions specific to the antigen. A different TCR-beta assay, based on Illumina, was used to sequence expansion assays from other donors in the study. An HIV-1 Nef peptide pool or a culture without peptide was used as the negative reference condition. At the level of individual TCR clonotypes, the study evaluated whether memory CD4+ T cells crossreact between the spike proteins of SARS-CoV-2 and those of common cold coronaviruses. Shared crossreactive spike epitopes were mapped to their HLA restriction using patient-derived lymphoblastoid cell lines. The Adaptive Biotechnologies TCR-sequencing kit was used for samples from three pre-COVID donors and for the naive versus memory experiments, whereas the other data were Illumina-based.

Overall study outcomes, separate from this receptor: The study was constrained by small numbers of patients and of tested TCRs. Crossreactivity analysis was centred on spike protein, so crossreactivity against other viral proteins was not assessed. Because no donor provided both pre-pandemic and post-infection samples, tracing the source of pre-existing responses was limited. In roughly 70% of donors, memory CD4+ clonotypes turned up that crossrecognized SARS-CoV-2 and at least one common cold coronavirus spike. Significantly weaker SARS-CoV-2-driven expansion was shown by crossreactive clones than by monoreactive clones, consistent with antigenic imprinting.

CD4+ T cells from unexposed donors were collected before the COVID-19 pandemic (2011-2018). After about 10 days of culture, CD4+ T cells were isolated with the EasySep CD4+ T cell isolation kit. As cell number allowed, CD4+ T cells from unexposed donors were tested for reactivity to SARS-CoV-2 S and N and to four common cold coronavirus spike pools. PBMCs were cultured at a few million per well in IMDM supplemented with around 5% human AB serum and around 9.2 IU/ml IL-2. Half of the culture medium was replaced with fresh IL-2-containing medium on days 3 and 7. In general, triplicate replicate wells were used for every peptide culture condition. The leukapheresis product used for the unexposed donors was purchased from a commercial source. Ficoll-Paque PLUS gradient centrifugation was used to isolate PBMCs from leukapheresis product or whole blood. PBMCs were either cryopreserved at -140°C or used fresh in the expansion assay. The QIAamp Micro DNA Kit was used to extract genomic DNA from the CD4+ T cells.

With regard to this clone: This clone's antigen is unknown. Per-nucleotide qualities are absent, and no much larger clonotype sits a single base away.

Trimming takes 4 bases from V and 5 bases from J, and the germline ends sit 14 bases apart. CDR1 is given as LNHDA and CDR2 as SQIVND, both from the germline V gene (reference sequence). There are 15 amino acids in the CDR3, from cysteine to phenylalanine inclusive. The retained sequence is limited to the CDR3, 45 bases, with the frame set at the first base. Preparation of the library involved the immunoSEQ multiplex PCR assay. The published analysis was carried out like this. Preprocessing removed nonproductive sequences and CDR3s not starting with C, not ending with F or W, or shorter than 7 amino acids. The MANAFEST web app identified antigen-specific clonotypes based on expansion compared with the reference and other culture wells. A clone counted as positive if significantly expanded in 2 of 3 replicate wells versus the reference culture at FDR below 0.05. For a clone to be considered positive, significant expansion relative to all other tandem wells and an odds ratio above 5 were also required. Pairwise Levenshtein distance, computed with the stringdist R package after three terminal residues were trimmed from each end, was used as the measure of CDR3 homology. TCRdb holds this immuneACCESS table with in-frame rearrangements only. Some clones are missing; in checked studies, unresolved V genes explain under half, and the rest has no known cause. V and J calls and clone size are those listed in that table; D and trimming were worked out from the DNA. The sample table shows approximately 12,000 clones, and almost 80% are seen once. In total, the top ten clones hold about an eighth of the sample.

The chain joins TRBV19 to TRBJ2-2; the D gene is perhaps TRBD2, from 6 matching bases. The sequence derives from a human donor in good health. Input material: CD4+ T cells from PBMCs, cultured in vitro. The CDR3 protein: CASSSGSSVTGELFF. The DNA sequence is given as TGTGCCAGTAGTAGCGGGTCTAGCGTAACCGGGGAGCTGTTTTTT.